The sequence of this T cell receptor beta chain was determined in a study of T cell changes during pregnancy in multiple sclerosis. Per germline, CDR1 MNHNS and CDR2 SASEGT. This CDR3 is built from 16 residues. Trimming shortened V by 0 bases and J by 4 bases, and 15 bases separated the two germline ends. Clones were sequenced by immunoSEQ multiplex PCR, and TCRdb holds only the in-frame ones, with some missing. The sample has 45,000 to 55,000 clones; 70% to 90% are singletons. In its sample, this clone was seen once. V usage is TRBV6-1 and J usage is TRBJ1-2; no firm D call. The input for sequencing was peripheral blood, taken in the first trimester of pregnancy. This TCR came from a female donor with multiple sclerosis, enrolled in a pregnancy study. This CDR3 reads CASSEALRPYSYGYTF. The DNA of the CDR3 is TGTGCCAGCAGTGAAGCGCTCAGGCCCTACAGCTATGGCTACACCTTC.